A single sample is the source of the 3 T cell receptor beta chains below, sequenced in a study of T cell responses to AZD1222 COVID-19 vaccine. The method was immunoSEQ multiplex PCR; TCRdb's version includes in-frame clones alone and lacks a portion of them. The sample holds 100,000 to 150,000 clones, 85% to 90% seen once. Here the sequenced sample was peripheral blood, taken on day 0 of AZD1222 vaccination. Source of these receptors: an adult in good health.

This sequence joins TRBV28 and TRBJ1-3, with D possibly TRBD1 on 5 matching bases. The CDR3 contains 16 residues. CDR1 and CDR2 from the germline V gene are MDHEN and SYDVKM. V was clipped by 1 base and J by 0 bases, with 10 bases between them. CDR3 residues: CASSLSARDSGNTIYF. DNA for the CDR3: TGTGCCAGCAGTTTATCGGCCAGGGACTCTGGAAACACCATATATTTT.

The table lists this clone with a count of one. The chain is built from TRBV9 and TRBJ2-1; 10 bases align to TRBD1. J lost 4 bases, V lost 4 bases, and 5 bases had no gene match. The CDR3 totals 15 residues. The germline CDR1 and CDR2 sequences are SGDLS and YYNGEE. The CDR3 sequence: CASSPRDRGYNEQFF. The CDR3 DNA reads TGTGCCAGCAGCCCGCGGGACAGGGGTTACAATGAGCAGTTCTTC.

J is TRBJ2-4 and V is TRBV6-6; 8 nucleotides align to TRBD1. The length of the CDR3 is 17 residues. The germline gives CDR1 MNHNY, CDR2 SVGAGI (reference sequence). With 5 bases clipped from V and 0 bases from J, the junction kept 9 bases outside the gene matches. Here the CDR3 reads CASSRTGNLLAKNIQYF. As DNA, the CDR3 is TGTGCCAGCAGTCGGACAGGGAACCTCCTAGCCAAAAACATTCAGTACTTC.